These 3 T cell receptor beta chains share one sample of origin, sequenced in a study of T cell repertoires in cytomegalovirus infection (dated 2019 in TCRdb). Explained via the paper, the treatment or condition label denotes: in vitro stimulation with specific CMV peptide epitopes to enrich CMV-specific T cells. Sequencing relied on an Illumina HiSeq 1500. The public reads were run again by TCRdb, first through fastp at Q25 and then through MiXCR, and only productive beta chains were kept. Each entry merges the rows of one CDR3 protein and shows their most common DNA and genes. This sample is represented by fewer than 900,000 distinct CDR3 sequences; 25% to 30% of them were singletons. The ten largest clones add up to about an eighth of the sample. No antigen has been identified for these receptors. Specimen: cultured CD8+ T cells from PBMCs, collected from culture after CMV antigen stimulation. These receptors came from a human donor in good health (CMV status not recorded). Some clones in this sample may be carry-over from other donors' samples.

The chain carries TRBV6-8 and TRBJ1-1, with unresolved D. Germline V gene sequence: CDR1 MNHGY, CDR2 SAAAGT. This CDR3 has 13 residues. Trimming took off 0 bases at V and 3 bases at J, with 5 bases between the two ends. CDR3 DNA sequence: TGTGCCAGCAGTTACTCTATGGACACTGAAGCTTTCTTT. This codes for CASSYSMDTEAFF.

V and J are TRBV2 and TRBJ2-3; TRBD1 agrees at 8 bases. V dropped 11 bases and J dropped 5; count of bases not matched to a gene: 12. Germline-derived CDR1 and CDR2 are SNHLY and FYNNEI. The CDR3 covers 14 residues. In nucleotides, the CDR3 is TGTGCCGTACCGGGACAGGTGCTTCGAGATACGCAGTATTTT. Protein: CAVPGQVLRDTQYF.

For this clonotype: The conserved phenylalanine or tryptophan is not found at the CDR3 terminus, so this likely reflects a read error. The chain joins TRBV12-3 or TRBV12-4 to TRBJ2-3, with 13 bases that match TRBD2. CDR3 size: 16 residues. V was pared by 6 bases and J by 0 bases, with 3 bases of the junction left unmatched. The CDR3 bases are TGTGCCAGCAGGGGACTAGCGGGGTCTAGCACAGATACGCAGTATTCT. As protein: CASRGLAGSSTDTQYS.